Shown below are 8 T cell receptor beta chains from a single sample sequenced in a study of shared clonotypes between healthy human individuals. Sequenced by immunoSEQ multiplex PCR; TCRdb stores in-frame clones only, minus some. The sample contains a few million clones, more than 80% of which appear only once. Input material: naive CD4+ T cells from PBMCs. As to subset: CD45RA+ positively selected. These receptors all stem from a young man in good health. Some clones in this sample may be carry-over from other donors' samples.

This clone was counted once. The CDR3 is CASSWRPDRGETQYF. The CDR3 bases are TGTGCCAGCAGCTGGAGACCAGATCGGGGAGAGACCCAGTACTTC. The chain joins TRBV5-6 to TRBJ2-5, with D tentatively TRBD2 (5 bases). The CDR3 runs 15 residues. Germline CDR1 SGHDT, CDR2 YYEEEE. Trimming left V 3 bases short and J 4 bases short, with 16 bases between. The variable domain in full, with the rest retrieved from reference TRBV5-6 and TRBJ2-5, is DAGVTQSPTHLIKTRGQQVTLRCSPKSGHDTVSWYQQALGQGPQFIFQYYEEEERQRGNFPDRFSGHQFPNYSSELNVNALLLGDSALYLCASSWRPDRGETQYFGPGTRLLVL.

The CDR3 bases are TGTGCCAGCAGCTTAGAGGCAGACTACAATGAGCAGTTCTTC. Translating it yields CASSLEADYNEQFF. V usage is TRBV11-2 and J usage is TRBJ2-1; D remains unclear. V lost 0 bases and J lost 3, with 6 bases in between. The germline gives CDR1 SGHAT, CDR2 FQNNGV. The CDR3 is made up of 14 amino acids. The full variable domain, its missing parts supplied by reference TRBV11-2 and TRBJ2-1, is EAGVAQSPRYKIIEKRQSVAFWCNPISGHATLYWYQQILGQGPKLLIQFQNNGVVDDSQLPKDRFSAERLKGVDSTLKIQPAKLEDSAVYLCASSLEADYNEQFFGPGTRLTVL.

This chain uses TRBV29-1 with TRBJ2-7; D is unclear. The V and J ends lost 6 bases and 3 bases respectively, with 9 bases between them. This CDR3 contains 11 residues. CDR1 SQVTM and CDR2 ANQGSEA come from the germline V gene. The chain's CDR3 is CSVFQNYEQYF. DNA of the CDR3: TGCAGCGTCTTCCAAAACTACGAGCAGTACTTC.

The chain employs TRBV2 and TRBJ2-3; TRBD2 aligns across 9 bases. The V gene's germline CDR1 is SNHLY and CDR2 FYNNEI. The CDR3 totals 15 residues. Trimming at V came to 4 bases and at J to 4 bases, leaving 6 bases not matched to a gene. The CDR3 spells CASSAAGGPADTQYF. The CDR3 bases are TGTGCCAGCAGTGCGGCGGGAGGGCCGGCAGATACGCAGTATTTT.

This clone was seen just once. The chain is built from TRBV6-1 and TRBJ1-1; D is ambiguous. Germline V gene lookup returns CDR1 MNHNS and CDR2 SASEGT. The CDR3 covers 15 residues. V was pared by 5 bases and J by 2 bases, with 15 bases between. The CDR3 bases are TGTGCCAGCAGTACCTCGATTGGGCTCAACACTGAAGCTTTCTTT. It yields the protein CASSTSIGLNTEAFF.

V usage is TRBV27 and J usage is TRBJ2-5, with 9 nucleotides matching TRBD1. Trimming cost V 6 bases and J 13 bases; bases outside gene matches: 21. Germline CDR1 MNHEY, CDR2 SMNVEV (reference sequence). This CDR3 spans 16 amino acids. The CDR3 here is CASSPHLGTGTFKPYF. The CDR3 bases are TGTGCCAGCAGCCCCCACTTGGGGACAGGGACTTTTAAACCGTACTTC.

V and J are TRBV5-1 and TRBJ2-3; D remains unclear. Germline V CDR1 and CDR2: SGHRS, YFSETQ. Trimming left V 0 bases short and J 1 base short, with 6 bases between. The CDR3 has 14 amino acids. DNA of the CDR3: TGCGCCAGCAGCTTGGAAAAACGCACAGATACGCAGTATTTT. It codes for CASSLEKRTDTQYF.

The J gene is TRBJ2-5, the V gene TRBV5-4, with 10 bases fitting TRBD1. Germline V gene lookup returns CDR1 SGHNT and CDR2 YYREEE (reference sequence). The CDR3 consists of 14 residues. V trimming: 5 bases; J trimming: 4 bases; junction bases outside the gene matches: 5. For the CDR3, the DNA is TGTGCCAGCAGGGACAGGGGGATGCGAGAGACCCAGTACTTC. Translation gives CASRDRGMRETQYF.